Listed here are 21 T cell receptor beta chains from one sample, sequenced in a study of T-cell reconstitution after alpha-beta-depleted transplantation in children. The TCRbeta library was prepared with unique molecular identifiers. TCRdb analysed the PCR reads with MiXCR anew, one entry per CDR3 protein. The sample has about 690,000 distinct CDR3 sequences; approximately 17% are singletons. The specimen was PBMCs from the stem cell graft donor, collected from the stem cell graft. The origin of the receptors is a human donor who donated a stem cell graft to a child with acute myeloid leukemia.

In this sample, this clonotype turned up a few times. The J gene is TRBJ1-1, the V gene TRBV20-1; D is undetermined. Germline V CDR1 and CDR2: DFQATT, SNEGSKA (reference sequence). The CDR3 extends over 11 amino acids. As DNA, the CDR3 is TGCAGAGGCCGAGCCTTCACTGAAGCTTTCTTT. Protein product: CRGRAFTEAFF.

The chain links TRBV30 to TRBJ2-1; 12 bases line up with TRBD1. CDR1 and CDR2 from the germline V gene are GTSNPN and SVGIG (reference sequence). Trimming cost V 2 bases and J 8 bases; bases outside gene matches: 4. The CDR3 has 14 residues. The CDR3 DNA sequence: TGTGCCTGGAGTACCGGGACAGGGGGCGATGAGCAGTTCTTC. Amino acids: CAWSTGTGGDEQFF. Combining the CDR3 with reference TRBV30 and TRBJ2-1 gives the whole variable domain SQTIHQWPATLVQPVGSPLSLECTVEGTSNPNLYWYRQAAGRGLQLLFYSVGIGQISSEVPQNLSASRPQDRQFILSSKKLLLSDSGFYLCAWSTGTGGDEQFFGPGTRLTVL.

A few counts support this clonotype. The J gene is TRBJ1-5, the V gene TRBV20-1; D is possibly TRBD1 (5 bases). Germline V gene sequence: CDR1 DFQATT, CDR2 SNEGSKA (reference sequence). V lost 3 bases and J 7 bases, leaving 16 bases between the germline ends. CDR3 length equals 14 residues. CDR3 amino acids: CSASPPPTAQPQHF. In DNA form, the CDR3 reads TGCAGTGCTAGTCCCCCTCCGACAGCGCAGCCCCAGCATTTT.

The CDR3, as DNA: TGTGCCACCAGCCCTTCCGGGCAGACCAGCACAGATACGCAGTATTTT. Translated: CATSPSGQTSTDTQYF. The chain has TRBV24-1 and TRBJ2-3; no definite D call. V was clipped by 7 bases and J by 0 bases, with 16 bases between them. CDR3 length: 16 residues. The V gene's germline CDR1 is KGHDR and CDR2 SFDVKD.

As concerns this clonotype: This could be a read error, since a much larger clone is one nucleotide away. The chain uses TRBV20-1 and TRBJ2-1, with 7 bases lining up with TRBD2. The CDR3 spans 14 residues. The germline CDR1 and CDR2 sequences are DFQATT and SNEGSKA (reference sequence). In nucleotides, the CDR3 is TGCAGTGCCGCTAGCGGTGGTACCTACAATGACCAGTTCTTC. It is translated as CSAASGGTYNDQFF.

This clonotype was seen ten or more times. CDR3 protein: CASSVDPGEPQHF. CDR3 bases: TGTGCCAGCAGCGTAGACCCGGGGGAGCCCCAGCATTTT. The chain recombines TRBV9 with TRBJ1-5, with TRBD1 as a possible D gene (5 bases). The germline CDR1 and CDR2 sequences are SGDLS and YYNGEE. The V end was cut by 0 bases, the J end by 8 bases, with 9 bases between. CDR3 size: 13 residues.

There are many counts of this clonotype. The chain combines TRBV20-1 with TRBJ1-5; a possible D gene is TRBD1 (5 bases). CDR1 DFQATT and CDR2 SNEGSKA come from the germline V gene (reference sequence). This CDR3 comprises 13 residues. Trimming stripped 5 bases from V and 2 bases from J, with 10 bases between. CDR3 DNA sequence: TGCAGTGCTTCCCGACAGCGCAATCAGCCCCAGCATTTT. This translates into CSASRQRNQPQHF.

This chain joins TRBV7-2 and TRBJ1-5; tentatively, D is TRBD1 (5 bases). The CDR3 is made up of 16 amino acids. The germline V gene has CDR1 SGHTA and CDR2 FQGNSA. Trimming took off 0 bases at V and 2 bases at J, with 11 bases between the two ends. The CDR3 DNA sequence: TGTGCCAGCAGCTTAGCCCCCAGGGCAGGCAATCAGCCCCAGCATTTT. Its protein is CASSLAPRAGNQPQHF.

The V call is TRBV12-3 or TRBV12-4, the J call TRBJ2-7; possibly TRBD2 for D (5 bases). Trimming stripped 2 bases from V and 2 bases from J, with 10 bases between. This CDR3 region has 14 residues. CDR3 sequence reads: CASSLPSGTYEQYF. CDR3 sequence (DNA): TGTGCCAGCAGTTTACCCTCGGGGACCTACGAGCAGTACTTC.

This clonotype was found a few times. The chain has TRBV20-1 and TRBJ1-1, with a tentative D call TRBD1 (5 bases). V was pared by 6 bases and J by 5 bases, with 13 bases between. The CDR3 is 12 residues long. Germline V gene sequence: CDR1 DFQATT, CDR2 SNEGSKA (reference sequence). The CDR3 sequence is CSALRGRTEAFF. DNA for the CDR3: TGCAGTGCCCTGAGGGGTCGAACTGAAGCTTTCTTT.

There are many counts of this clonotype. The chain links TRBV20-1 to TRBJ2-5; TRBD2 agrees at 9 bases. Germline assignment: CDR1 DFQATT and CDR2 SNEGSKA (reference sequence). The CDR3 length is 18 residues. V lost 2 bases, J lost 3 bases, and 16 bases stayed unmatched. CDR3 sequence: CSARTKTGTSTQEETQYF. The DNA for the CDR3 is TGCAGTGCTAGAACTAAGACCGGGACTAGCACACAAGAAGAGACCCAGTACTTC.

This clonotype was seen many times. The rearrangement links TRBV6-1 to TRBJ2-7; 7 bases are shared with TRBD1. V lost 8 bases, J lost 4 bases, and 8 bases stayed unmatched. CDR3 length equals 13 residues. The V gene's germline CDR1 is MNHNS and CDR2 SASEGT. The CDR3 DNA is TGTGCCAGCGCTCGGGACAGAGATTACGAGCAGTACGTC. Translation: CASARDRDYEQYV.

Ten or more counts support this clonotype. The rearrangement joins TRBV20-1 to TRBJ1-5; 7 nucleotides line up with TRBD1. Germline trimming cut 1 base from V and 3 bases from J; bases unmatched to any gene: 6. This CDR3 is built from 15 residues. Germline V lookup: CDR1 DFQATT, CDR2 SNEGSKA (reference sequence). Written as DNA, the CDR3 is TGCAGTGCTAGAGCAAGGACAGGATTCAATCAGCCCCAGCATTTT. Protein sequence: CSARARTGFNQPQHF.

The chain has TRBV6-2 or TRBV6-3 and TRBJ2-1; 8 bases fit TRBD2. Trimming removed 7 bases from V and 8 bases from J; junction bases left unmatched: 16. Per germline, CDR1 MNHEY and CDR2 SVGEGT. The CDR3 length is 16 residues. This chain's CDR3 is CASTRRLAGPSDEQFF. CDR3 nucleotide sequence: TGTGCCAGCACTCGACGTCTAGCGGGTCCCTCGGATGAGCAGTTCTTC.

This clonotype was seen ten or more times. The chain recombines TRBV6-5 with TRBJ2-5; TRBD2 aligns across 9 bases. Trimming cost V 4 bases and J 1 base; bases outside gene matches: 10. The CDR3 contains 17 residues. Germline loops: CDR1 MNHEY, CDR2 SVGAGI. The chain's CDR3 is CASSSASGELRQETQYF. The CDR3 bases are TGTGCCAGCAGTTCGGCTAGCGGGGAACTCCGCCAAGAGACCCAGTACTTC.

This chain connects TRBV5-5 to TRBJ1-4, with TRBD1 identical over 7 bases. Germline V CDR1 and CDR2: SGHKS, YYEKEE (reference sequence). V gave up 4 bases and J gave up 6 bases; unmatched junction bases: 6. This CDR3 is built from 14 residues. In DNA, the CDR3 is TGTGCCAGCAGCCCAGGGGGTCGCGATGAAAAACTGTTTTTT. It codes for CASSPGGRDEKLFF.

CDR3 DNA sequence: TGCAGTCCCGGACTAGTTGGAGAGACCCAGTACTTC. This gives the protein CSPGLVGETQYF. The V call is TRBV20-1, the J call TRBJ2-5; TRBD2 agrees at 7 bases. The CDR3 consists of 12 residues. The junction had 7 bases not matched to a gene; V was cut back by 8 bases and J by 4 bases. The germline V gene encodes CDR1 DFQATT and CDR2 SNEGSKA (reference sequence).

This clonotype has just a few counts. The rearrangement uses TRBV7-2 and TRBJ2-7, with TRBD1 identical over 9 bases. CDR3 size: 14 residues. J was trimmed by 5 bases and V by 5 bases; bases with no gene match: 7. Germline V lookup: CDR1 SGHTA, CDR2 FQGNSA. CDR3 nucleotides: TGTGCCAGCAGCCCCGGACAGGGGCATCACGAGCAGTACTTC. Encoded protein: CASSPGQGHHEQYF.

The chain links TRBV5-6 to TRBJ2-2; no clear D. Trimming shortened V by 7 bases and J by 4 bases, and 20 bases separated the two germline ends. CDR3 length: 16 amino acids. Germline lookup yields CDR1 SGHDT and CDR2 YYEEEE. This CDR3 is CASGVGSESVTGELFF. CDR3 bases: TGTGCCAGCGGCGTGGGCAGCGAGTCAGTCACCGGGGAGCTGTTTTTT.

In regard to this clonotype: This may come from a read error, since a much larger clone is one base off. This chain connects TRBV20-1 to TRBJ1-5, with a possible D match to TRBD1 (6 bases). The CDR3 loop spans 15 amino acids. Trimming stripped 4 bases from V and 3 bases from J, with 16 bases between. In germline, CDR1 is DFQATT, CDR2 SNEGSKA (reference sequence). In DNA, the CDR3 is TGCAGTGCTATAACCGGGGGGCGCGTCAATCAGCCCCAGCATTTT. Encoded protein: CSAITGGRVNQPQHF.

This clonotype has ten or more counts. The chain is built from TRBV12-3 or TRBV12-4 and TRBJ1-2; 11 positions agree with TRBD1. This CDR3 is built from 17 residues. The V gene end was trimmed by 6 bases and the J gene end by 4 bases; junction bases not matched to a gene: 13. For the CDR3, the DNA is TGTGCCAGCAGGGGGGCCAGGACAGGGGGCGCCGGCTATGGCTACACCTTC. Translated: CASRGARTGGAGYGYTF.